The source of this T cell receptor beta chain is a study of spatial heterogeneity in lung cancer. Specified time point: blood at routine non-recurrence follow-up after resection. Whole RNA from tumor, nontumor lung or frozen PBMC was sequenced unsorted. This clonotype was picked up many times. TCRdb fed the 5' RACE reads into MiXCR, producing one record per CDR3 protein. The sample consists of tens of thousands of distinct CDR3 sequences, approximately 6% of them appearing once. The CDR3 covers 14 residues. The V end lost 6 bases, the J end lost 0 bases, and 9 bases lay between the germline ends. CDR1 LNHDA and CDR2 SQIVND come from the germline V gene (reference sequence).

The sequence came from a male donor with early-stage non-small cell lung cancer. The chain employs TRBV19 and TRBJ1-5; D gene ambiguous. Here the sequenced sample was PBMCs, taken at follow-up. The CDR3 protein is CASRERHSNQPQHF. Here the CDR3 DNA reads TGTGCCAGTAGGGAGAGACATAGCAATCAGCCCCAGCATTTT.